One T cell receptor (beta chain) is described in this entry. The sample comes from a study of blood T cell repertoires in COVID-19. The overall study: Donors in the United States, Italy and Spain gave samples during acute or convalescent COVID-19. Sample material is recorded as cDNA or gDNA derived from T cells, B-cell-depleted T cells, or PBMCs.

Original data processing: Amplification of reference gene primers was used by the study to estimate nucleated cell counts. Assay: immunoSEQ multiplex PCR; the TCRdb copy retains only in-frame clones and omits some. The DNA gave D and trimming, while V, J and clone size come from that table. This sample yields over 100,000 clones, of which approximately 85% are seen a single time; roughly 7.7% belongs to the top ten. Trimming shortened V by 6 bases and J by 8 bases, and 16 bases separated the two germline ends. The CDR3 covers 13 residues. The TCR comes from a man aged 65-85 years with acute or convalescent COVID-19. The V call is TRBV12-3 or TRBV12-4, the J call TRBJ1-1; D is possibly TRBD1 (5 bases). Sequenced material: peripheral blood. The CDR3 coding sequence is TGTGCCAGCAGCGAGGCTGGGACTAGGGAAGCTTTCTTT. It translates to CASSEAGTREAFF.